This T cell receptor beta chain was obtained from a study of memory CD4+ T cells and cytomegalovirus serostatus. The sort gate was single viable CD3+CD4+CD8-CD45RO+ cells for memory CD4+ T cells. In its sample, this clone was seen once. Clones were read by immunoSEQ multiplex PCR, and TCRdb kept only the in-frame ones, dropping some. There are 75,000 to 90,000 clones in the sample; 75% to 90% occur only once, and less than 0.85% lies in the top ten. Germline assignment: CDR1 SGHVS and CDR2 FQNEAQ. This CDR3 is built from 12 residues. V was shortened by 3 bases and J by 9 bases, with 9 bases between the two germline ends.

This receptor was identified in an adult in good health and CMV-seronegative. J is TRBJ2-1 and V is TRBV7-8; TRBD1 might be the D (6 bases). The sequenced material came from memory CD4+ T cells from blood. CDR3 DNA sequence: TGTGCCAGCAGCTTTAGGGGGACTGAGCAGTTCTTC. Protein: CASSFRGTEQFF.